The clone carrying this T cell receptor (beta chain) was observed many times. What it binds is unknown. V lost 0 bases, J lost 4 bases, and 10 bases lay in between. The CDR3 sequence is 14 residues long. Germline CDR1 and CDR2: SGHNT and YENEEA. This sample was included in a study of T cells in Graves' hyperthyroidism and ophthalmopathy. General study findings and limits: Expanded thyroid clonotypes (above 0.001) were mostly also found in blood. Before onset, ophthalmopathy was predicted by the model a median around 6 months earlier. Separation of ophthalmopathy from stable hyperthyroidism was achieved by a 13 V-J model.

From RNA transcripts, TCR beta CDR3 regions were amplified. TCR CDR3 underwent first-round RT-PCR with the HTBI primer set. TCRdb fed the multiplex PCR reads into MiXCR, producing one record per CDR3 protein. The profile shows some 300,000 distinct CDR3 sequences, about 15% of them singletons. The clonotype comes from a man younger than 45 with Graves' hyperthyroidism. Sequencing input: blood. The chain employs TRBV11-3 and TRBJ2-7, with D hard to call. The CDR3 DNA follows: TGTGCCAGCAGCTTAGACGTCGCGAGGTACGAGCAGTACTTC. It translates to CASSLDVARYEQYF.